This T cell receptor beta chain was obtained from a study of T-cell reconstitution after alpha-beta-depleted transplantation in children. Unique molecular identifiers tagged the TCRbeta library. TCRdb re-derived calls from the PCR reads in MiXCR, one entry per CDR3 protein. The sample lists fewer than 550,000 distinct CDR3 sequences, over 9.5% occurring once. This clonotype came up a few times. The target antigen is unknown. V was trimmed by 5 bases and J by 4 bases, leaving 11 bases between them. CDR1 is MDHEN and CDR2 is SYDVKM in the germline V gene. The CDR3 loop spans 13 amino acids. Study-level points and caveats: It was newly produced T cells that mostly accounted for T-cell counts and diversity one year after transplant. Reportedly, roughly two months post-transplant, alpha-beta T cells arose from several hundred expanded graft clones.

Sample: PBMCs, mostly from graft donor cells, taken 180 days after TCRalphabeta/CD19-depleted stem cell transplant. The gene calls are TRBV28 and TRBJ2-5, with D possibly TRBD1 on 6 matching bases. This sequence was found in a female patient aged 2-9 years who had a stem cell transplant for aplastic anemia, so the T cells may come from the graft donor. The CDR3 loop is CASSTGFGETQYF. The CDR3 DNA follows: TGTGCCAGCAGTACAGGGTTCGGAGAGACCCAGTACTTC. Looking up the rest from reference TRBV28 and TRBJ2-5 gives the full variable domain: DVKVTQSSRYLVKRTGEKVFLECVQDMDHENMFWYRQDPGLGLRLIYFSYDVKMKEKGDIPEGYSVSREKKERFSLILESASTNQTSMYLCASSTGFGETQYFGPGTRLLVL.